One sample yielded the 8 T cell receptor beta chains listed below, sequenced in a study of T cells in Graves' hyperthyroidism and ophthalmopathy. Authors of the study amplified TCR beta CDR3 regions from RNA transcripts. TCR CDR3 regions were first amplified by RT-PCR with HTBI primers. TCRdb recomputed calls from the multiplex PCR reads with MiXCR, one row per CDR3 protein. The sample contains fewer than 700,000 distinct CDR3 sequences, about 17% of which appear only once. Sequenced sample: blood. Receptor source: a woman aged 30 to 39 with Graves' hyperthyroidism.

The table lists this clonotype with many counts. The chain couples TRBV27 to TRBJ1-2, with 10 positions matching TRBD1. Germline V gene data show CDR1 as MNHEY and CDR2 as SMNVEV (reference sequence). With V trimmed by 2 bases and J by 7 bases, 4 bases remained unmatched. The CDR3 extends over 14 amino acids. CDR3 nucleotides: TGTGCCAGCAGTTTAAAGACAGGGGGCGGTGGCTACACCTTC. Translated: CASSLKTGGGGYTF.

The gene calls are TRBV29-1 and TRBJ1-4; tentative D call: TRBD1 (6 bases). Germline V gene sequence: CDR1 SQVTM, CDR2 ANQGSEA. V lost 5 bases and J 6 bases, leaving 7 bases between the germline ends. The CDR3 has 11 residues. The CDR3 DNA reads as TGCAGCGTTCCAGGGGATGAAAAACTGTTTTTT. Its protein product is CSVPGDEKLFF.

This clonotype came up many times. The V and J genes are TRBV20-1 and TRBJ2-7; D is uncertain. Trimming cost V 5 bases and J 1 base, with 12 bases left between them. This CDR3 has 13 amino acids. Germline CDR1 reads DFQATT; CDR2 reads SNEGSKA (reference sequence). CDR3 sequence reads: CSADSGGSYEQYF. As DNA, the CDR3 is TGCAGTGCTGACTCTGGTGGGTCCTACGAGCAGTACTTC.

As regards this clonotype: A much larger clone differs by one base, so this may be a read error. The chain is built from TRBV12-3 or TRBV12-4 and TRBJ2-7; D gene ambiguous. The CDR3 length is 14 residues. CDR3 nucleotides: TGTGCCAGCAGTCCAGGAAGGTATTCCTACGAGCAGCACTTC. Amino acid sequence: CASSPGRYSYEQHF.

Comment on this clonotype: This may arise from a read error, as a much more abundant clone is one base away. The rearrangement uses TRBV28 and TRBJ1-1; unclear D gene. This CDR3 region has 11 residues. The V end lost 3 bases, the J end lost 10 bases, and 9 bases lay between the germline ends. The germline V gene encodes CDR1 MDHEN and CDR2 SYDVKM. Here the CDR3 reads CASSFQLGAFF. CDR3 coding DNA: TGTGCCAGCAGTTTCCAGTTAGGAGCTTTCTTT.

This clonotype has more than one count but fewer than ten. The chain combines TRBV6-6 with TRBJ1-6, with TRBD1 matching over 7 bases. Germline CDR1 reads MNHNY; CDR2 reads SVGAGI (reference sequence). CDR3 length equals 15 residues. The V segment lost 2 bases and the J segment 9 bases; nucleotides outside the gene matches: 7. DNA of the CDR3: TGTGCCAGCAGTTACGACGGACAGGCCGGTTCACCCCTCCACTTT. This translates into CASSYDGQAGSPLHF.

This clonotype was counted many times. J is TRBJ2-3 and V is TRBV3-1; no firm D call. Germline-derived CDR1 and CDR2 are LGHDT and YNNKEL (reference sequence). The CDR3 covers 13 residues. The ends were cut back, 4 bases at V and 8 bases at J, with 13 bases in the middle. The CDR3 coding sequence is TGTGCCAGCAGCCGGGCTAGTCGAGGTACGCAGTATTTT. Its translation: CASSRASRGTQYF.

This chain connects TRBV28 to TRBJ1-6; 11 nucleotides agree with TRBD1. The V and J ends lost 5 bases and 10 bases, in that order; junction bases with no gene match: 10. This CDR3 region has 16 residues. Per the germline V gene, CDR1 is MDHEN and CDR2 is SYDVKM. The CDR3 spells CASSLLWTGGGSPLHF. The CDR3 DNA follows: TGTGCCAGCAGTCTTTTATGGACAGGGGGCGGCTCACCCCTCCACTTT.